These 18 T cell receptor beta chains were all obtained from the same sample, sequenced in a study of blood T cell repertoires in COVID-19. Sequenced by immunoSEQ multiplex PCR; TCRdb stores in-frame clones only, minus some. The repertoire holds some 130,000 clones, with about 80% as singletons. Sequenced sample: peripheral blood. The receptors derive from a woman in her forties or fifties with acute or convalescent COVID-19.

V gene TRBV7-2 combines with J gene TRBJ1-2, with 7 bases identical to TRBD1. J lost 4 bases, V lost 4 bases, and 12 bases had no gene match. The CDR3 extends over 16 amino acids. Per germline, CDR1 SGHTA and CDR2 FQGNSA. CDR3 coding DNA: TGTGCCAGCAGCTCCCGGGACAGAGGGGCGGTCTATGGCTACACCTTC. Protein: CASSSRDRGAVYGYTF.

The chain recombines TRBV4-1 with TRBJ1-6; D is undetermined. The CDR3 totals 17 residues. V lost 2 bases and J 14 bases, leaving 25 bases between the germline ends. Germline CDR1 and CDR2: MGHRA and YSYEKL. The CDR3 coding sequence is TGCGCCAGCAGCCAACTAGGTTCGGGAGGGAGGCCTGGGGCCCTCCACTTT. Its translation is CASSQLGSGGRPGALHF.

The rearrangement joins TRBV6-1 to TRBJ1-3; no reliable D call. The CDR3 extends over 15 amino acids. CDR1 and CDR2 (germline): MNHNS, SASEGT. The ends were cut back, 1 base at V and 1 base at J, with 8 bases in the middle. The CDR3 DNA reads as TGTGCCAGCAGTGAAGAAGAGGCGTCTGGAAACACCATATATTTT. Residues: CASSEEEASGNTIYF.

The chain is built from TRBV30 and TRBJ1-1; D is unclear. CDR1 is GTSNPN, CDR2 SVGIG, per germline (reference sequence). The CDR3 has 12 residues. Trimming shortened V by 0 bases and J by 10 bases, and 12 bases separated the two germline ends. CDR3 sequence (DNA): TGTGCCTGGAGTGTGTCGCGAGAAGCAGCTTTCTTT. Encoded protein: CAWSVSREAAFF.

V is TRBV2 and J is TRBJ1-1; D is perhaps TRBD1 (5 bases). This CDR3 contains 14 residues. V was pared by 9 bases and J by 5 bases, with 19 bases between. Germline V gene data show CDR1 as SNHLY and CDR2 as FYNNEI. The CDR3 DNA reads TGTGCCAGTGGGACTCGACTAGATAGTACTGAAGCTTTCTTT. The encoded protein is CASGTRLDSTEAFF.

The chain joins TRBV3-1 (or the pseudogene TRBV3-2) to TRBJ1-2; 9 bases fit TRBD1. CDR3 length equals 14 residues. With V trimmed by 0 bases and J by 10 bases, 6 bases remained unmatched. In germline, CDR1 is LGHDT, CDR2 YNNKEL (reference sequence). The CDR3 DNA reads TGTGCCAGCAGCCAAGAGGACAGGGGAAGGTACTACACCTTC. Protein product: CASSQEDRGRYYTF.

The chain is built from TRBV7-8 and TRBJ2-7; 9 nucleotides line up with TRBD1. The CDR3 runs to 15 residues. Trimming cost V 1 base and J 1 base; bases outside gene matches: 2. Germline V gene data show CDR1 as SGHVS and CDR2 as FQNEAQ. CDR3: CASSLGGTGSYEQYF. The CDR3 nucleotides read TGTGCCAGCAGCTTAGGTGGGACAGGGTCCTACGAGCAGTACTTC.

In nucleotides, the CDR3 is TGTGCCAGCAGTCCGACAGGGGCTAATGAAAAACTGTTTTTT. This codes for CASSPTGANEKLFF. The V and J genes are TRBV6-5 and TRBJ1-4; 8 bases line up with TRBD1. The CDR3 has 14 amino acids. Germline values: CDR1 MNHEY, CDR2 SVGAGI. V lost 5 bases to trimming and J lost 3 bases; unmatched junction nucleotides: 2.

With regard to this clone: This sample includes further DNA sequences coding for the same CDR3. This sequence joins TRBV27 and TRBJ1-2, with 10 positions matching TRBD1. Per germline, CDR1 MNHEY and CDR2 SMNVEV (reference sequence). V trimming: 6 bases; J trimming: 8 bases; junction bases outside the gene matches: 6. The CDR3 is made up of 13 amino acids. This CDR3 reads CASRRTGGEGYTF. CDR3 DNA sequence: TGTGCCAGCAGACGGACAGGGGGAGAAGGCTACACCTTC.

The chain joins TRBV5-1 to TRBJ1-2, with TRBD1 identical over 9 bases. The CDR3 contains 14 residues. Trimming took 4 bases from V and 4 from J; bases not matched to a gene: 5. CDR1 is SGHRS and CDR2 is YFSETQ in the germline V gene. CDR3 loop: CASSRDRVAYGYTF. The CDR3 bases are TGCGCCAGCAGCCGGGACAGGGTTGCCTATGGCTACACCTTC.

The chain employs TRBV14 and TRBJ2-3, with D unclear. This CDR3 comprises 12 residues. Germline V gives CDR1 SGHDN, CDR2 FVKESK. V was shortened by 4 bases and J by 7 bases, with 9 bases between the two germline ends. The CDR3 region is CASSPFSNTQYF. In DNA form, the CDR3 reads TGTGCCAGCAGCCCTTTTTCTAATACGCAGTATTTT.

The chain combines TRBV6-6 with TRBJ1-1; 9 bases fit TRBD1. The CDR3 consists of 15 residues. The germline gives CDR1 MNHNY, CDR2 SVGAGI (reference sequence). V was pared by 5 bases and J by 4 bases, with 8 bases of the junction left unmatched. The CDR3 sequence is CASSKTGGWSTEAFF. The CDR3 coding sequence is TGTGCCAGCAGTAAAACAGGGGGCTGGAGCACTGAAGCTTTCTTT.

This clone came up a few times. The chain joins TRBV15 to TRBJ2-7; 10 bases match TRBD2. The germline gives CDR1 LNHNV, CDR2 YYDKDF (reference sequence). The CDR3 is 17 residues long. Unmatched junction bases numbered 12, after V lost 0 bases and J lost 7 bases. The CDR3 is CATSRDYGLAGAREQYF. The CDR3 nucleotides read TGTGCCACCAGCAGAGATTACGGGCTAGCGGGGGCAAGGGAGCAGTACTTC.

The J gene is TRBJ1-6, the V gene TRBV21-1. TRBV21-1 is a recognized pseudogene. This CDR3 region has 12 residues. The CDR3 loop is CASIPGNSPLHF. For the CDR3, the DNA is TGTGCCAGCATCCCCGGGAATTCACCCCTCCACTTT.

The chain joins TRBV2 to TRBJ1-2; TRBD1 is a possible D gene (5 bases). CDR1 is SNHLY and CDR2 is FYNNEI in the germline V gene. The CDR3 spans 12 residues. Trimming pared 7 bases from V and 5 bases from J, leaving 11 bases between. Here the CDR3 DNA reads TGTGCCAGCATGCGGGGACCTTATGGCTACACCTTC. Residues: CASMRGPYGYTF.

The genes are TRBV30 and TRBJ1-6; D is perhaps TRBD1 (6 bases). The CDR3 totals 14 residues. V dropped 1 base and J dropped 9 bases, with 13 bases sitting between them. Germline CDR1 is GTSNPN and CDR2 is SVGIG (reference sequence). The CDR3 loop is CAWSAAPGASPLHF. In nucleotides, the CDR3 is TGTGCCTGGAGTGCTGCCCCAGGGGCTTCACCCCTCCACTTT.

The chain carries TRBV7-9 and TRBJ2-1; D is unresolved. The CDR3 contains 13 residues. With 7 bases removed from V and 2 bases from J, the gap between germline ends came to 9 bases. The germline gives CDR1 SEHNR, CDR2 FQNEAQ (reference sequence). CDR3 loop: CASTSGTYNEQFF. The CDR3 nucleotides read TGTGCCAGCACTTCAGGTACCTACAATGAGCAGTTCTTC.

The rearrangement links TRBV6-6 to TRBJ2-2, with D possibly being TRBD1 (6 bases). The germline gives CDR1 MNHNY, CDR2 SVGAGI (reference sequence). Trimming removed 6 bases at V and 7 bases at J, with 18 bases between. The CDR3 consists of 15 residues. CDR3 in amino acids: CASRPGTWKSGELFF. The CDR3 DNA reads as TGTGCCAGCAGGCCGGGGACATGGAAGAGCGGGGAGCTGTTTTTT.